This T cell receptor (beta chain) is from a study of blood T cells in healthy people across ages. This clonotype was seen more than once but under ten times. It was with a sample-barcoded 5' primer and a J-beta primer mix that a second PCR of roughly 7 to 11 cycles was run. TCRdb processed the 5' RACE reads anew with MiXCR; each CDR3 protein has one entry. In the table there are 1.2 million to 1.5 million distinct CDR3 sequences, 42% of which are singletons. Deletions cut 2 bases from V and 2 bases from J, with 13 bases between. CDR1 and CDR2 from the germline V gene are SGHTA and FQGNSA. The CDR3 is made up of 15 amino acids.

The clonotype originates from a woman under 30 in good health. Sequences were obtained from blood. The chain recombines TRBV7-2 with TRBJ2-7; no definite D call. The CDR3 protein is CASSLLGWAAYEQYF. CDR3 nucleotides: TGTGCCAGCAGCTTACTGGGATGGGCGGCCTACGAGCAGTACTTC.